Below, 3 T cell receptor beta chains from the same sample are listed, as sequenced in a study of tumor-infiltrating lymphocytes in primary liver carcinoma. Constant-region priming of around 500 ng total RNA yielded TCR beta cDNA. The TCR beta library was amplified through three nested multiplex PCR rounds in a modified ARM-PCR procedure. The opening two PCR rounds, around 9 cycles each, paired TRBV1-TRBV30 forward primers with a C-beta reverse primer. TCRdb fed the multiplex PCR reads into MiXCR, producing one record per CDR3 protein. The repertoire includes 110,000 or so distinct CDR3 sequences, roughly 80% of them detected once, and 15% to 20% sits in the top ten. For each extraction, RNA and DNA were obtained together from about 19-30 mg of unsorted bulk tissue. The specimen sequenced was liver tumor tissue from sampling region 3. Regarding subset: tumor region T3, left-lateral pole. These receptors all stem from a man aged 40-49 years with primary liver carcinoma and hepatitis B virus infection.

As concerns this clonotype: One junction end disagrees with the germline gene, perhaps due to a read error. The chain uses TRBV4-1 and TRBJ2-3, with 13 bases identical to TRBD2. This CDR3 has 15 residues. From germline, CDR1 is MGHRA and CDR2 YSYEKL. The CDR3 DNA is TGCACCAGTAACCAAGGACTAGCGGGAGCAGATACGCAGTATTTT. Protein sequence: CTSNQGLAGADTQYF.

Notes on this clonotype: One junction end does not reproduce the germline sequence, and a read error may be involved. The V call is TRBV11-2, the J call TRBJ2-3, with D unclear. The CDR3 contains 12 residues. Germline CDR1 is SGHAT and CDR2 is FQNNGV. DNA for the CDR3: TGTGCCAGCAGCTCCCACACAAATACGCAGTATTTT. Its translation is CASSSHTNTQYF.

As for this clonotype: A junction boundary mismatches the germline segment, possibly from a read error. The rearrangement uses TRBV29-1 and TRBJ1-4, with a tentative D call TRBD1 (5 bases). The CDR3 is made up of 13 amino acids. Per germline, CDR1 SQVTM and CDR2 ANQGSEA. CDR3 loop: CSVDGGIGEKLCF. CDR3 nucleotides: TGCAGCGTTGACGGGGGGATAGGTGAAAAACTGTGTTTT.